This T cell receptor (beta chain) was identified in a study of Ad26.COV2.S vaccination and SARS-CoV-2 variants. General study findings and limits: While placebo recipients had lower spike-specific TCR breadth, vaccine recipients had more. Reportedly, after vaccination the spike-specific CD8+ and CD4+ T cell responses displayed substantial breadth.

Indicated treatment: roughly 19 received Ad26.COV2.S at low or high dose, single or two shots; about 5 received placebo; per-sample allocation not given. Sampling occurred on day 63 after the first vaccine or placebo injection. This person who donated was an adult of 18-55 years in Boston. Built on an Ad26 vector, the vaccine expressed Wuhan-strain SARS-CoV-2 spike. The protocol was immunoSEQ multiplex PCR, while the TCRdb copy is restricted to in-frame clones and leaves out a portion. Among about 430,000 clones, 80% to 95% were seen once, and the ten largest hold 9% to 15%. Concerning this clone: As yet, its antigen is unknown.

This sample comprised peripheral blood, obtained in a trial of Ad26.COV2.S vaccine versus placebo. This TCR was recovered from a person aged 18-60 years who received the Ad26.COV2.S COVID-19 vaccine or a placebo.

The CDR3 region is CASSEQGAVAFF. In DNA, the CDR3 is TGTGCCAGTAGTGAGCAGGGGGCCGTAGCTTTCTTT. This chain uses TRBV19 with TRBJ1-1; the match to TRBD1 covers 8 bases. Germline CDR1 is LNHDA and CDR2 is SQIVND (reference sequence). The CDR3 runs to 12 residues. V was clipped by 5 bases and J by 10 bases; unmatched bases: 6.